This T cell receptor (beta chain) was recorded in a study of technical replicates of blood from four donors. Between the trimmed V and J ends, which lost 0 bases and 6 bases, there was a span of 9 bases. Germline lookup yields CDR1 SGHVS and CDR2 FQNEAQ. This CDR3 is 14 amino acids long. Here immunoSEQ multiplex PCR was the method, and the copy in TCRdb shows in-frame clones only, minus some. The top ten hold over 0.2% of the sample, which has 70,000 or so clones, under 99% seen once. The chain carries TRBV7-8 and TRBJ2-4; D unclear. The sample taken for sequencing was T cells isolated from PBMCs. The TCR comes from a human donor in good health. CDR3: CASSLAPKLNIQYF. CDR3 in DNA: TGTGCCAGCAGCTTAGCACCGAAGCTAAACATTCAGTACTTC.